Following are 5 T cell receptor beta chains from one sample sequenced in a study of naive and memory T cell subsets. Amplification of ligated cDNA took four PCR rounds with SP2 and nested alpha and beta constant primers. Each CDR3 protein gets one entry after TCRdb re-called the UMI-ligation and nested PCR reads with MiXCR. The sample comprises about 37,000 distinct CDR3 sequences, 11% of which are singletons, and about 4.2% rests with the top ten. Stated treatment: skin biopsy from PPD injection site in Mantoux-positive individual. TCR cDNA received a 3' ligated oligonucleotide that carried a UMI. Source: skin, taken from a tuberculin skin test site. Receptors originate from an adult in good health.

This clonotype was counted at least ten times. V usage is TRBV29-1 and J usage is TRBJ1-1; 10 positions agree with TRBD1. The CDR3 has 14 amino acids. V was clipped by 6 bases and J by 1 base; unmatched bases: 5. From germline, CDR1 is SQVTM and CDR2 ANQGSEA. The CDR3 sequence: CSVKRDRGNTEAFF. CDR3 DNA sequence: TGCAGCGTAAAACGGGACAGGGGGAACACTGAAGCTTTCTTT.

Ten or more counts support this clonotype. V gene TRBV11-2 combines with J gene TRBJ2-7, with D perhaps being TRBD1 or TRBD2 (5 bases each). This CDR3 spans 14 amino acids. V gave up 3 bases and J gave up 5 bases, with 14 bases separating them. Germline V gene sequence: CDR1 SGHAT, CDR2 FQNNGV. CDR3 sequence: CASSLGDALDEQYF. CDR3 nucleotides: TGTGCCAGCAGCTTGGGGGACGCGCTGGACGAGCAGTACTTC.

The chain employs TRBV7-9 and TRBJ2-5; unclear D gene. CDR1 is SEHNR, CDR2 FQNEAQ, per germline (reference sequence). This CDR3 has 14 amino acids. Between the trimmed V and J ends, which lost 4 bases and 1 base, there was a span of 10 bases. The CDR3 bases are TGTGCCAGCAGCTCCCTGGGGTTCCAAGAGACCCAGTACTTC. This encodes CASSSLGFQETQYF.

This clonotype was recorded many times. The DNA for the CDR3 is TGCAGTGCCATACCACCAGAGGGGGCCTACAATGAGCAGTTCTTC. Residues: CSAIPPEGAYNEQFF. The chain links TRBV20-1 to TRBJ2-1; the D gene is possibly TRBD1 (6 bases). CDR3 length: 15 amino acids. CDR1 DFQATT and CDR2 SNEGSKA come from the germline V gene (reference sequence). Trimming removed 6 bases at V and 2 bases at J, with 17 bases between.

The V call is TRBV6-5, the J call TRBJ2-1; TRBD2 agrees at 8 bases. V shed 5 bases, J shed 9 bases, and the junction held 6 bases outside the gene matches. The CDR3 length is 13 residues. CDR1 is MNHEY and CDR2 is SVGAGI in the germline V gene. In DNA form, the CDR3 reads TGTGCCAGCAGTCAGGGGACTAGAGGTGAGCAGTTCTTC. Translation: CASSQGTRGEQFF.